The source of this T cell receptor beta chain is a study of blood T cell repertoires in COVID-19. Study as a whole: T cells, B-cell-depleted T cells, or PBMCs provided the cDNA or gDNA that served as material.

The repertoire was sequenced with immunoSEQ multiplex PCR; TCRdb's copy has only in-frame clones and lacks some. The table shows around 100,000 clones, with roughly nine tenths occurring only once. Recruited during active infection, patients (from Seattle) were subsequently followed longitudinally. Germline CDR1 reads MGHDK; CDR2 reads SYGVNS. The V gene end was trimmed by 6 bases and the J gene end by 0 bases; junction bases not matched to a gene: 13. This CDR3 has 18 amino acids. This TCR was recovered from a woman aged 45-65 years with COVID-19, enrolled during active disease. J is TRBJ1-3 and V is TRBV25-1; 8 nucleotides agree with TRBD1. The source material was peripheral blood. The CDR3 coding sequence is TGTGCCAGCAGGGAAACAGTAACAGGGGGAGTCTCTGGAAACACCATATATTTT. It is translated as CASRETVTGGVSGNTIYF. Looking up the rest from reference TRBV25-1 and TRBJ1-3 gives the full variable domain: EADIYQTPRYLVIGTGKKITLECSQTMGHDKMYWYQQDPGMELHLIHYSYGVNSTEKGDLSSESTVSRIRTEHFPLTLESARPSHTSQYLCASRETVTGGVSGNTIYFGEGSWLTVV.